This T cell receptor (beta chain) was identified in a study of blood T cell repertoires in COVID-19. As for the study in general: Both acute and convalescent COVID-19 samples were obtained from the United States, Italy and Spain. PBMCs, B-cell-depleted T cells, or T cells provided the cDNA or gDNA that made up the material.

Original handling: By means of reference gene primer amplification, nucleated cell counts were estimated. This table comes from immunoSEQ multiplex PCR, and its TCRdb copy is limited to in-frame clones, with some not included. The V and J calls and clone size come from that table; D and trimming were worked out from the DNA. The sample yields 300,000 or so clones, around 89% seen once. This clone was detected only once. The junction had 9 bases not matched to a gene; V was cut back by 7 bases and J by 2 bases. CDR1 SQVTM and CDR2 ANQGSEA come from the germline V gene. The CDR3 spans 15 residues. V is TRBV29-1 and J is TRBJ2-1; TRBD1 aligns across 9 bases. This receptor was taken from a woman in her thirties or forties with acute or convalescent COVID-19. The sequenced sample was peripheral blood. The CDR3 coding sequence is TGCAGCGCCAACTTGGGACAGGGAGCCTACAATGAGCAGTTCTTC. Translation: CSANLGQGAYNEQFF.